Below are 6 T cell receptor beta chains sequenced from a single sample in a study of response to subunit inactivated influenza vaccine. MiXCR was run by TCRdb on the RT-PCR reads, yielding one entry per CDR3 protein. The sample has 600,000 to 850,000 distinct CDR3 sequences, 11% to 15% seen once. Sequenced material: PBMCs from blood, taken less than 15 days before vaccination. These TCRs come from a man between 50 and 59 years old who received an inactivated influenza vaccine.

CDR3 region: CSARPIAGSYYNEQFF. CDR3 sequence (DNA): TGCAGTGCTAGACCCATAGCGGGAAGTTACTACAATGAGCAGTTCTTC. The chain links TRBV20-1 to TRBJ2-1; 8 bases are a match to TRBD2. The CDR3 is 16 amino acids. The germline CDR1 and CDR2 sequences are DFQATT and SNEGSKA (reference sequence). After removal of 2 bases from V and 3 bases from J, the junction contained 9 bases not matched to a gene.

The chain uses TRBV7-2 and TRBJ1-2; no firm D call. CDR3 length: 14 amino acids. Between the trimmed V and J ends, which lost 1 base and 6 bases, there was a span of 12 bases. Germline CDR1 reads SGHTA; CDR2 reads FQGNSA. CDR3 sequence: CASSLEGRADGYTF. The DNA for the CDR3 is TGTGCCAGCAGCTTAGAAGGGAGGGCCGATGGCTACACCTTC.

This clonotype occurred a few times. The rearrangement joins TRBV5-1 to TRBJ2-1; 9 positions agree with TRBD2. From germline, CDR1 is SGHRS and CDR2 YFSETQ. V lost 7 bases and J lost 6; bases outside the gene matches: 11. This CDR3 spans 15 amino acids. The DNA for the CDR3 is TGCGCCAGCGAATTGGTAGCGGGAGCCTCCAATGAGCAGTTCTTC. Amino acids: CASELVAGASNEQFF.

CDR3 DNA: TGTGCCAGCAGTTTAGCAGGGTATGGGGAGCTGTTTTTT. It translates to CASSLAGYGELFF. The genes are TRBV12-3 or TRBV12-4 and TRBJ2-2, with D unclear. With 0 bases removed from V and 8 bases from J, the gap between germline ends came to 7 bases. This CDR3 region has 13 residues.

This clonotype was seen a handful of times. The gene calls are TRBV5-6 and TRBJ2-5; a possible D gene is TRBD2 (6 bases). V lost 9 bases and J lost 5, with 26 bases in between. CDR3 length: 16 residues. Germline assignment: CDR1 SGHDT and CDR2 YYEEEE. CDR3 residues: CATTRGGRSWAETQYF. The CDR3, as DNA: TGTGCCACCACCAGAGGAGGGCGAAGTTGGGCGGAGACCCAGTACTTC.

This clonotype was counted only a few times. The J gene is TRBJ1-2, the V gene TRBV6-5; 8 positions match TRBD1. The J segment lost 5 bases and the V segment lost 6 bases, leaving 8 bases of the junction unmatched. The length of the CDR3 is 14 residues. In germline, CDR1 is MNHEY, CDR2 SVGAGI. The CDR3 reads CASRYPGGGYGYTF. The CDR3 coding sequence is TGTGCCAGCAGATATCCAGGGGGCGGATATGGCTACACCTTC.